Sequencing of this T cell receptor (beta chain) was carried out in a study of human T cells and chemical hapten exposure (dated by TCRdb to the early 2020s). In the study overall: Libraries were combined into a pool for sequencing, and differences in TCR yield between samples came mainly from small differences in library volumes within the pool. From each blood RNA sample, both TCR alpha and TCR beta chains were sequenced. This study followed changes in the peripheral blood TCR repertoire in vivo during primary and secondary sensitization of alopecia patients to the hapten diphenylcyclopropenone (DPC). The research as a whole found: After repeated subsampling, changes were observed in the strength of the expansion versus patch-test correlation and in the threshold at which the correlation became significant. DPC sensitization did not change how many TCRs were above 1 in 1000 frequency, and no evidence was found of alterations in global repertoire structure.

Trimming leaves V shorter by 3 bases and J shorter by 9 bases, with the junction holding 9 bases beyond the gene matches. Including cysteine and phenylalanine, the CDR3 has 14 amino acids. Only the CDR3 DNA stays, 42 bases, in frame from base 1. The germline V gene (reference sequence) gives CDR1 as GTSNPN and CDR2 as SVGIG. The library was produced with RACE. TCRdb names NextSeq 500 as the instrument used. Library preparation attached unique molecular identifiers to individual cDNA molecules for quantitative, reproducible TCR counting. Regarding the original processing steps: Samples had a median of about 90,000 TCRs, with a range from about 23,224 to 750,000. The Decombinator software suite was used to annotate V, J and CDR3 in the TCR reads. For the PS versus PT1 abundance plots, all samples were subsampled to the same number of TCRs (28,000). TCRs were defined as expanded if absent before sensitization and observed at least eight times at the 2-week time point. TCRdb reprocessed the public reads (quality trimming at Q25 with fastp, clone calling with MiXCR) and kept in-frame beta chains. When rows share a CDR3 protein, they turn into one entry using the most common DNA and genes. It is TCRdb's table, rather than the study itself, that gives the V and J calls and clone size. In all, the sample holds under 95,000 distinct CDR3 sequences, and approximately 10% of those were seen once. The top ten constitute about 3.1% of the sample.

In the case of this clonotype: No antigen is known for it. No base-level quality is on record; no much larger clone is a single base apart.

What this sample's time point label stands for: healthy volunteer bleed at 2 weeks. Total RNA was extracted from unfractionated whole blood that had been collected in Tempus Blood RNA tubes. Five healthy volunteers served as TCR sequencing controls and were bled at day 0, 2 weeks and 6 weeks. The chain is made from TRBV30 and TRBJ2-1; TRBD2 lines up with 9 middle nucleotides. Sequencing was carried out using whole blood. The receptor was isolated from a female donor in good health. Some clones in this sample may be carry-over from other donors' samples. The nucleotides are TGTGCCTGGAGGTCTAGCGGGAAAGTCGGTGAGCAGTTCTTC. This codes for CAWRSSGKVGEQFF.